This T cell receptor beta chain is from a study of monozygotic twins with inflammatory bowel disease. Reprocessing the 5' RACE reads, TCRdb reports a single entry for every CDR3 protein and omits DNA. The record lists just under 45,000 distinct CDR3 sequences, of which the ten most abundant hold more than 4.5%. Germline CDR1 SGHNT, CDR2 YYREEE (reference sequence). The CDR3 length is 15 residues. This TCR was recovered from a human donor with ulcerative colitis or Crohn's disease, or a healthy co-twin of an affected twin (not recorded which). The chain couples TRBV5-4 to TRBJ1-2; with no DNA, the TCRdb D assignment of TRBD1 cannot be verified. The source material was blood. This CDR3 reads CASSNGRDMAKGYTF.